This is a list of T cell receptor beta chains from one sample in a study of T cells in localized non-small cell lung cancer. TCRdb's table, derived via immunoSEQ multiplex PCR, lists solely in-frame clones and lacks some. The top ten clones hold 2.8% of a sample with some 80,000 clones, approximately 84% of them seen once. This material consisted of peripheral blood, taken before any cancer treatment. These receptors were obtained from a man aged 35-69 years with stage I lung adenocarcinoma. CDR3s include the opening cysteine and the closing phenylalanine or tryptophan. A D gene is named only where the DNA matches it firmly. Clone sizes are given selectively: once, few, many, or a class where the clone is expanded.

TRBJ1-1 TRBV6-6 . . TGTGCCAGCAAGACAGGGAACACTGAAGCTTTCTTT CASKTGNTEAFF
TRBJ1-2 TRBV6-5 few . TGTGCCAGCAGTTACAGCCCCTATGGCTACACCTTC CASSYSPYGYTF
TRBJ2-5 TRBV6-1 . . TGTGCCAGCAGTGAATCGGGGGGCCGAGAGACCCAGTACTTC CASSESGGRETQYF
TRBJ2-7 TRBV6-6 . . TGTGCCAGCAGGACGGACAATTCCTACGAGCAGTACTTC CASRTDNSYEQYF
TRBJ2-1 TRBV7-3 few . TGTGCCAGCAGCTTAATTCCGGGGGTGCGTGAGCAGTTCTTC CASSLIPGVREQFF
TRBJ1-1 TRBV5-5 once . TGTGCCAGCAGCTTGGCAACAGGGGAAGCTTTCTTT CASSLATGEAFF
TRBJ2-5 TRBV15 . TRBD2 TGTGCCACCAGCAGAGGGGGAGGGAGCGCCCCGGGAGGGACCCAGTACTTC CATSRGGGSAPGGTQYF
TRBJ2-7 TRBV27 once . TGTGCCAGCAGTCGGACAGGCGAGGGGGGGGAGCAGTACTTC CASSRTGEGGEQYF
TRBJ2-2 TRBV6-4 . . TGTGCCAGCAGTGCAGCGAGAGCCGGGGAGCTGTTTTTT CASSAARAGELFF
TRBJ1-5 TRBV28 . . TGTGCCAGCAGTCCATATTCCGGACAGTACAATCAGCCCCAGCATTTT CASSPYSGQYNQPQHF
TRBJ1-4 TRBV7-2 . . TGTGCCAGCAGCTTAGGAAGAAAACTGTTTTTT CASSLGRKLFF
TRBJ2-3 TRBV7-9 . TRBD2 TGTGCCAGCAGCTTAGAGGGACTAGCTCAAGATACGCAGTATTTT CASSLEGLAQDTQYF
TRBJ2-7 TRBV6-6 . TRBD1 TGTGCCAGCAGTCCTCCCGGACAGGGCGGAACCTACGAGCAGTACTTC CASSPPGQGGTYEQYF
TRBJ1-5 TRBV5-4 . TRBD1 TGTGCCAGCAGCAAGACAGGGTCTGGCAATCAGCCCCAGCATTTT CASSKTGSGNQPQHF
TRBJ2-7 TRBV27 . . TGTGCCAGCAGTTTAGGCCGGGATACGGGGCAGTACTTC CASSLGRDTGQYF
TRBJ2-5 TRBV18 . . TGTGCCAGCTCACCGGAGAAAGGGACCATGGAGACCCAGTACTTC CASSPEKGTMETQYF
TRBJ1-4 TRBV13 . . TGTGCCAGCAGCTTCGGACGGTCTGGAGAAAAACTGTTTTTT CASSFGRSGEKLFF
TRBJ1-5 TRBV19 . . TGTGCCAGTAGTACCTTCGCGGGTAGCAATCAGCCCCAGCATTTT CASSTFAGSNQPQHF
TRBJ2-3 TRBV7-8 . . TGTGCCAGCAGCTTAACTTCTCCTGGCACAGATACGCAGTATTTT CASSLTSPGTDTQYF
TRBJ1-1 TRBV5-1 . . TGCGCCAGCAGCTTGTCGACACTAAGGAACACTGAAGCTTTCTTT CASSLSTLRNTEAFF
TRBJ1-5 TRBV5-6 once . TGTGCCAGCAGCTTGTACGCGCGGCCACAGCCCCAGCATTTT CASSLYARPQPQHF
TRBJ1-2 TRBV7-9 . . TGTGCCAGCAGCTTAGGGGGGGTAGCCAACTATGGCTACACCTTC CASSLGGVANYGYTF
TRBJ2-6 TRBV18 . . TGTGCCAGCTCGCGGGATTCGACACTAACCATGGATGGGGCCAACGTCCTGACTTTC CASSRDSTLTMDGANVLTF
TRBJ2-1 TRBV7-3 . . TGTGCCAGCAGCCCCCCGGGCGGCTCCTACAATGAGCAGTTCTTC CASSPPGGSYNEQFF
TRBJ1-5 TRBV6-5 . . TGTGCCAGCAGGACGGGGGGAGGTCAGCCCCAGCATTTT CASRTGGGQPQHF
TRBJ2-7 TRBV28 once TRBD1 TGTGCCAGCAGTTACAGGGGGCAGTTATCCTACGAGCAGTACTTC CASSYRGQLSYEQYF
TRBJ2-7 TRBV6-5 . . TGTGCCAGCAGTTACAGTTCCCCCTACGAGCAGTACTTC CASSYSSPYEQYF
TRBJ2-1 TRBV7-9 . . TGTGCCAGCAGCCCGGATACCTCATGGGATGCGTTCTTC CASSPDTSWDAFF
TRBJ2-7 TRBV18 . . TGTGCCAGCTCACCTCTCCCAGGGGGAGGGATCCACGAGCAGTACTTC CASSPLPGGGIHEQYF
TRBJ1-5 TRBV19 once TRBD1 TGTGCCAGTATCCCGACAGGGGTAAGGGTAAATCAGCCCCAGCATTTT CASIPTGVRVNQPQHF
TRBJ1-5 TRBV6-5 . . TGTGCCAGCAGTTACGATGGGGTTCAGCCCCAGCATTTT CASSYDGVQPQHF
TRBJ2-7 TRBV7-2 once TRBD2 TGTGCCAGCAGCTTAGCCCCTAGCGGGAGGTCCACACCCTACGAGCAGTACTTC CASSLAPSGRSTPYEQYF
TRBJ2-2 TRBV7-8 . TRBD1 TGTGCCAGCAGCCAGGACAGGGCCGGGGAGCTGTTTTTT CASSQDRAGELFF
TRBJ1-2 TRBV11-2 . . TGTGCCAGCAGTGAGCAGGGAAACCTCGTATATGGCTACACCTTC CASSEQGNLVYGYTF
TRBJ2-7 TRBV28 . TRBD1 TGTGCCAGCAGTTTATGGGCAGGGGGTGGGCACGAGCAGTACTTC CASSLWAGGGHEQYF
TRBJ2-5 TRBV4-2 . TRBD2 TGTGCCAGCAGCCAAGGGACTAGCGGTCAAGAGACCCAGTACTTC CASSQGTSGQETQYF
TRBJ2-3 TRBV5-6 . TRBD2 TGTGCCAGCAGCTTGCAAGCTAGCGGATTCACAGATACGCAGTATTTT CASSLQASGFTDTQYF
TRBJ2-7 TRBV6-5 . TRBD2 TGTGCCACCATCGCTAGCGGGAGTAACGAGCAGTACTTC CATIASGSNEQYF
TRBJ1-1 TRBV5-1 few . TGCGCCAGCAGCTTAAGTACAGGGTCAGTATCACCCCATGAAGCTTTCTTT CASSLSTGSVSPHEAFF
TRBJ2-4 TRBV30 . TRBD1 TGTGCCTGGAGTAGGGACAGGGGAAACATTCAGTACTTC CAWSRDRGNIQYF
TRBJ2-5 TRBV5-1 . TRBD2 TGCGCCAGCAGCTTGGAATCTAGCGGCGATGGGACCCAGTACTTC CASSLESSGDGTQYF
TRBJ2-5 TRBV30 few . TGTGCCTGGAGTGTCGGAGAGACCCAGTACTTC CAWSVGETQYF
TRBJ2-2 TRBV5-4 . TRBD1 TGTGCCAGCAGCTTGACAGGGGTGGGCGGGGAGCTGTTTTTT CASSLTGVGGELFF
TRBJ1-4 TRBV6-5 . . TGTGCCAGCAGTTACCAGTGGGGAACTAGGGAAAAACTGTTTTTT CASSYQWGTREKLFF
TRBJ1-2 TRBV7-9 . . TGTGCCAGCAGCTTAGGGGTGGGAGACGGGCGTTGGACCTTC CASSLGVGDGRWTF
TRBJ1-1 TRBV5-1 . . TGCGCCAGCAGCGTCAGACTGGGCACTGAAGCTTTCTTT CASSVRLGTEAFF
TRBJ2-1 TRBV19 . TRBD2 TGTGCCAGTAGCCCAGCGGGAGATGAGCAGTTCTTC CASSPAGDEQFF
TRBJ1-1 TRBV7-3 . TRBD1 TGTGCCAGCAGCCCAGGGGGTAAAATCGCTGAAGCTTTCTTT CASSPGGKIAEAFF
TRBJ2-2 TRBV6-1 once . TGTGCCAGCAGCCTAGACAGGTTCCCCGGGGAGCTGTTTTTT CASSLDRFPGELFF
TRBJ2-7 TRBV25-1 . TRBD1 TGTGCCAGCAGTGGAGGGACAGGGCCCTACGAGCAGTACTTC CASSGGTGPYEQYF